One and the same sample provided the 7 T cell receptor beta chains below, sequenced in a study of control samples from healthy donors and cancer patients. TCRdb keeps only in-frame clones here, not all; method: immunoSEQ multiplex PCR. Among roughly 100,000 clones listed, roughly 86% were seen once. Input material: blood. These receptors came from a woman between 45 and 65 years old in good health.

V usage is TRBV6-5 and J usage is TRBJ1-1, with no clear D. V gave up 3 bases and J gave up 3 bases, with 11 bases separating them. The CDR3 consists of 14 residues. In germline, CDR1 is MNHEY, CDR2 SVGAGI. The CDR3 DNA sequence: TGTGCCAGCAGTTATGATAGGTGGGACACTGAAGCTTTCTTT. It translates to CASSYDRWDTEAFF.

V is TRBV3-1 (or the pseudogene TRBV3-2) and J is TRBJ2-3; TRBD1 aligns across 7 bases. V lost 11 bases to trimming and J lost 2 bases; unmatched junction nucleotides: 7. The CDR3 spans 13 residues. The germline gives CDR1 LGHDT, CDR2 YNNKEL (reference sequence). CDR3 protein: CAETGQFTDTQYF. CDR3 DNA: TGTGCCGAAACGGGACAGTTCACAGATACGCAGTATTTT.

The chain carries TRBV5-1 and TRBJ2-7; D tentatively fits TRBD1 or TRBD2 (5 bases each). The ends were cut back, 3 bases at V and 2 bases at J, with 12 bases in the middle. The CDR3 is 14 residues long. Germline-derived CDR1 and CDR2 are SGHRS and YFSETQ. CDR3 bases: TGCGCCAGCAGCTGGGACCCTGGGCCCTACGAGCAGTACTTC. Its translation: CASSWDPGPYEQYF.

V gene TRBV9 combines with J gene TRBJ2-7; no clear D gene. Germline lookup yields CDR1 SGDLS and CDR2 YYNGEE. CDR3 length equals 14 residues. V shed 0 bases and J shed 0 bases, with 7 bases lying between them. This CDR3 reads CASSVEEFSYEQYF. The CDR3 DNA follows: TGTGCCAGCAGCGTAGAAGAGTTCTCCTACGAGCAGTACTTC.

This clone has just a few counts. The chain combines TRBV5-8 with TRBJ1-2, with no clear D. The CDR3 contains 12 residues. Trimming cost V 6 bases and J 8 bases, with 14 bases left between them. Germline V gene sequence: CDR1 SGHTS, CDR2 YDEGEE. CDR3 sequence: CASTRDWRGYTF. The CDR3 region has the DNA TGTGCCAGCACCCGCGACTGGAGGGGCTACACCTTC.

The rearrangement links TRBV4-1 to TRBJ2-1, with a weak D call TRBD1 (5 bases). This CDR3 has 14 residues. Germline lookup yields CDR1 MGHRA and CDR2 YSYEKL. Trimming pared 2 bases from V and 6 bases from J, leaving 11 bases between. The CDR3 coding sequence is TGCGCCAGCAGCCAAATAGGTGGGGCCAATGAGCAGTTCTTC. This sequence encodes CASSQIGGANEQFF.

The chain employs TRBV4-1 and TRBJ2-2; TRBD2 matches 11 bases. There are 17 residues in the CDR3. V dropped 6 bases and J dropped 1; count of bases not matched to a gene: 7. CDR1 and CDR2 (germline): MGHRA, YSYEKL. CDR3 amino acids: CASRRQLAGVNTGELFF. The DNA for the CDR3 is TGCGCCAGCAGACGGCAACTAGCGGGGGTGAACACCGGGGAGCTGTTTTTT.